One and the same sample provided the 26 T cell receptor beta chains below, sequenced in a study of cytomegalovirus exposure and HLA in healthy donors. Vbeta (60) and Jbeta (13) primers were used in the PCR. The protocol was immunoSEQ multiplex PCR, while the TCRdb copy is restricted to in-frame clones and leaves out a portion. The table records about 160,000 clones, around 76% of them present only once. The sequencing input was PBMCs. The receptors stem from a female donor in good health and CMV-seronegative.

This clone was detected a few times. The rearrangement links TRBV5-1 to TRBJ2-3; 9 bases align to TRBD1. Germline V CDR1 and CDR2: SGHRS, YFSETQ. The trim removed 0 bases at V and 1 base at J, leaving 0 bases unmatched. CDR3 length: 15 residues. The CDR3 nucleotides read TGCGCCAGCAGCTTGGGGACAGGGGGCACAGATACGCAGTATTTT. Protein sequence: CASSLGTGGTDTQYF.

The chain carries TRBV5-1 and TRBJ2-5, with 7 bases identical to TRBD1. The CDR3 length is 17 residues. Germline trimming cut 1 base from V and 1 base from J; bases unmatched to any gene: 10. Germline CDR1 and CDR2: SGHRS and YFSETQ. The chain's CDR3 is CASSLPTIQGSQETQYF. CDR3 nucleotides: TGCGCCAGCAGCTTGCCCACGATACAGGGGTCCCAAGAGACCCAGTACTTC.

V and J are TRBV5-1 and TRBJ1-6; D possibly corresponds to TRBD1 (5 bases). Trimming cost V 1 base and J 8 bases, with 13 bases left between them. Germline values: CDR1 SGHRS, CDR2 YFSETQ. The length of the CDR3 is 15 residues. CDR3 DNA sequence: TGCGCCAGCAGCTTGTCCGCAGGGTTCGATTCACCCCTCCACTTT. Its translation is CASSLSAGFDSPLHF.

This chain connects TRBV5-1 to TRBJ2-7, with D possibly matching TRBD2 (5 bases). The germline V gene has CDR1 SGHRS and CDR2 YFSETQ. Deletions cut 4 bases from V and 1 base from J, with 15 bases between. The CDR3 has 15 amino acids. The CDR3 loop reads CASSPEGPASYEQYF. The CDR3 DNA follows: TGCGCCAGCAGCCCCGAGGGCCCCGCGTCCTACGAGCAGTACTTC.

This clone was seen a handful of times. The chain carries TRBV6-4 and TRBJ1-2; maybe TRBD1 (6 bases). This CDR3 comprises 11 residues. CDR1 is MRHNA, CDR2 SNTAGT, per germline. The V and J ends lost 5 bases and 6 bases respectively, with 7 bases between them. The CDR3 here is CASSNRDGYTF. The CDR3 nucleotides read TGTGCCAGCAGTAACAGGGATGGCTACACCTTC.

V gene TRBV5-1 combines with J gene TRBJ2-7, with 10 nucleotides matching TRBD2. There are 16 residues in the CDR3. V was clipped by 1 base and J by 6 bases; unmatched bases: 10. In germline, CDR1 is SGHRS, CDR2 YFSETQ. CDR3 sequence reads: CASSLPLAGDGSEQYF. CDR3 DNA: TGCGCCAGCAGCTTGCCTCTAGCGGGGGATGGCTCCGAGCAGTACTTC.

To note about this clone: Other DNA sequences in this sample translate to the same CDR3. The CDR3: CASSLGGGNQPQHF. CDR3 sequence (DNA): TGTGCCAGCAGCTTAGGGGGCGGCAATCAGCCCCAGCATTTT. This chain connects TRBV5-4 to TRBJ1-5, with 7 bases matching TRBD1. This CDR3 contains 14 residues. CDR1 is SGHNT, CDR2 YYREEE, per germline (reference sequence). Trimming at V came to 2 bases and at J to 2 bases, leaving 1 base not matched to a gene.

The chain is built from TRBV30 and TRBJ1-5, with no clear D. The CDR3 consists of 15 residues. CDR1 is GTSNPN and CDR2 is SVGIG in the germline V gene (reference sequence). Trimming stripped 2 bases from V and 4 bases from J, with 15 bases between. The CDR3: CAWSILTGRNQPQHF. For the CDR3, the DNA is TGTGCCTGGAGTATTCTGACGGGTAGAAATCAGCCCCAGCATTTT.

The V gene is TRBV7-2, the J gene TRBJ1-1, with D maybe TRBD1 (6 bases). Trimming took 3 bases from V and 2 from J, leaving 19 bases between them. The CDR3 is made up of 17 amino acids. Germline V lookup: CDR1 SGHTA, CDR2 FQGNSA. In DNA form, the CDR3 reads TGTGCCAGCAGCTTCATAACTCTGAGGGACATCAACACTGAAGCTTTCTTT. Protein sequence: CASSFITLRDINTEAFF.

V gene TRBV2 combines with J gene TRBJ2-5, with 13 bases identical to TRBD2. With V trimmed by 5 bases and J by 4 bases, 4 bases remained unmatched. The CDR3 runs 15 residues. Germline assignment: CDR1 SNHLY and CDR2 FYNNEI. CDR3 sequence (DNA): TGTGCCAGCAGTCGGACTAGCGGGAGTTTAGAGACCCAGTACTTC. Its protein product is CASSRTSGSLETQYF.

This chain connects TRBV20-1 to TRBJ2-3; TRBD1 is a possible D gene (5 bases). V dropped 6 bases and J dropped 5 bases, with 9 bases sitting between them. Germline V CDR1 and CDR2: DFQATT, SNEGSKA (reference sequence). The CDR3 extends over 11 amino acids. CDR3 bases: TGCAGTGCCAAAACAGGAGATACGCAGTATTTT. Translated, it gives CSAKTGDTQYF.

This clone showed up just once. This rearrangement joins TRBV19 to TRBJ1-2; TRBD1 might be the D (6 bases). Per the germline V gene, CDR1 is LNHDA and CDR2 is SQIVND (reference sequence). The CDR3 totals 16 residues. V was shortened by 3 bases and J by 2 bases, with 16 bases between the two germline ends. For the CDR3, the DNA is TGTGCCAGTAGTATTAACCGGGACACTGGAAACTATGGCTACACCTTC. As protein: CASSINRDTGNYGYTF.

The chain joins TRBV6-5 to TRBJ1-1; 7 nucleotides line up with TRBD1. J was trimmed by 1 base and V by 2 bases; bases with no gene match: 7. This CDR3 spans 16 amino acids. The V gene's germline CDR1 is MNHEY and CDR2 SVGAGI. CDR3 sequence (DNA): TGTGCCAGCAGTTACCTTCTCCGACAGGGGAACACTGAAGCTTTCTTT. It codes for CASSYLLRQGNTEAFF.

CDR3 in amino acids: CAIRSVTEAFF. CDR3 nucleotides: TGTGCCATCAGGTCGGTAACTGAAGCTTTCTTT. The chain recombines TRBV10-3 with TRBJ1-1; D not certain. From germline, CDR1 is ENHRY and CDR2 SYGVKD. The V gene lost 6 bases and the J gene lost 5 bases, with 7 bases spanning the gap. The CDR3 totals 11 residues.

In this sample, this clone turned up a few times. The rearrangement uses TRBV9 and TRBJ2-1; D might be TRBD2 (6 bases). Germline V gene sequence: CDR1 SGDLS, CDR2 YYNGEE. CDR3 length: 16 residues. With 0 bases removed from V and 7 bases from J, the gap between germline ends came to 17 bases. The CDR3 DNA is TGTGCCAGCAGCGTAGCAGCTAGCGTCACCACGAATGAGCAGTTCTTC. Amino acids: CASSVAASVTTNEQFF.

V gene TRBV30 combines with J gene TRBJ2-7; 10 positions match TRBD2. J lost 4 bases, V lost 2 bases, and 11 bases had no gene match. This CDR3 contains 16 residues. The germline CDR1 and CDR2 sequences are GTSNPN and SVGIG (reference sequence). CDR3 in DNA: TGTGCCTGGAGTCAATCGAGCGGGAGGGCCTGGTACGAGCAGTACTTC. This translates into CAWSQSSGRAWYEQYF.

The V and J genes are TRBV6-5 and TRBJ2-7; TRBD1 agrees at 9 bases. V gave up 5 bases and J gave up 2 bases; unmatched junction bases: 4. CDR3 length: 14 residues. Germline-derived CDR1 and CDR2 are MNHEY and SVGAGI. The CDR3: CASSQTGGPYEQYF. The CDR3, as DNA: TGTGCCAGCAGTCAAACAGGGGGCCCCTACGAGCAGTACTTC.

The CDR3 sequence: CAWSFGANWAEAFF. In nucleotides, the CDR3 is TGTGCCTGGAGCTTTGGGGCCAATTGGGCTGAAGCTTTCTTT. V is TRBV30 and J is TRBJ1-1; D is possibly TRBD1 (5 bases). The ends were cut back, 3 bases at V and 6 bases at J, with 17 bases in the middle. CDR1 is GTSNPN, CDR2 SVGIG, per germline (reference sequence). The CDR3 is 14 residues long.

This chain connects TRBV29-1 to TRBJ2-7; tentatively, D is TRBD1 (6 bases). Germline-derived CDR1 and CDR2 are SQVTM and ANQGSEA. Trimming left V 4 bases short and J 2 bases short, with 15 bases between. The CDR3 is 14 residues long. CDR3 protein: CSVVPWQGTYEQYF. The CDR3 region has the DNA TGCAGCGTTGTCCCGTGGCAGGGGACCTACGAGCAGTACTTC.

This rearrangement joins TRBV5-1 to TRBJ2-7; 8 bases are shared with TRBD2. With 0 bases clipped from V and 5 bases from J, the junction kept 4 bases outside the gene matches. CDR1 is SGHRS, CDR2 YFSETQ, per germline. The length of the CDR3 is 14 residues. This CDR3 is CASSLAGLVNEQYF. The CDR3 DNA is TGCGCCAGCAGCTTGGCGGGACTAGTCAACGAGCAGTACTTC.

The chain has TRBV19 and TRBJ2-3; D possibly corresponds to TRBD1 (5 bases). Trimming took off 1 base at V and 2 bases at J, with 16 bases between the two ends. This CDR3 region has 17 residues. CDR1 LNHDA and CDR2 SQIVND come from the germline V gene (reference sequence). CDR3 nucleotides: TGTGCCAGTAGTATAGTGATGGGTACAGGTTACACAGATACGCAGTATTTT. This gives the protein CASSIVMGTGYTDTQYF. Based on the CDR3 plus reference TRBV19 and TRBJ2-3, the full variable domain is DGGITQSPKYLFRKEGQNVTLSCEQNLNHDAMYWYRQDPGQGLRLIYYSQIVNDFQKGDIAEGYSVSREKKESFPLTVTSAQKNPTAFYLCASSIVMGTGYTDTQYFGPGTRLTVL.

This clone was seen a few times. The genes are TRBV4-2 and TRBJ2-1, with 10 bases matching TRBD2. CDR1 LGHNA and CDR2 YNFKEQ come from the germline V gene. The CDR3 contains 17 residues. The J segment lost 7 bases and the V segment lost 4 bases, leaving 13 bases of the junction unmatched. This CDR3 is CASSRIGKRGGQNEQFF. The CDR3 region has the DNA TGTGCCAGCAGCCGAATCGGGAAGCGGGGGGGCCAGAATGAGCAGTTCTTC.

This chain connects TRBV19 to TRBJ2-1; 12 positions match TRBD2. Germline V lookup: CDR1 LNHDA, CDR2 SQIVND (reference sequence). After removal of 3 bases from V and 5 bases from J, the junction contained 2 bases not matched to a gene. The CDR3 extends over 15 amino acids. CDR3 nucleotide sequence: TGTGCCAGTAGTATTAGGACTAGCGGGGACAATGAGCAGTTCTTC. Protein product: CASSIRTSGDNEQFF.

The gene calls are TRBV7-9 and TRBJ2-4; D might be TRBD1 (5 bases). Germline CDR1 SEHNR, CDR2 FQNEAQ (reference sequence). The CDR3 is made up of 14 amino acids. The V and J ends lost 1 base and 4 bases respectively, with 8 bases between them. CDR3 bases: TGTGCCAGCAGCTTAGGAGCAGGGAAAAACATTCAGTACTTC. The encoded protein is CASSLGAGKNIQYF.

The V and J genes are TRBV11-2 and TRBJ1-6; a possible D gene is TRBD1 (5 bases). This CDR3 contains 15 residues. Germline V gene sequence: CDR1 SGHAT, CDR2 FQNNGV. V was shortened by 5 bases and J by 2 bases, with 10 bases between the two germline ends. CDR3 sequence reads: CASSPRVTYNSPLHF. The CDR3 nucleotides read TGTGCCAGCAGCCCCAGGGTCACCTATAATTCACCCCTCCACTTT.

The V call is TRBV18, the J call TRBJ1-3; 8 bases agree with TRBD1. The V gene end was trimmed by 6 bases and the J gene end by 2 bases; junction bases not matched to a gene: 9. Germline CDR1 and CDR2: KGHSH and LQKENI. The CDR3 consists of 16 residues. CDR3 bases: TGTGCCAGCTCCCCGACAGGGGAAGGTCCTGGAAACACCATATATTTT. This sequence encodes CASSPTGEGPGNTIYF. Full variable domain (rest looked up from reference TRBV18 and TRBJ1-3): NAGVMQNPRHLVRRRGQEARLRCSPMKGHSHVYWYRQLPEEGLKFMVYLQKENIIDESGMPKERFSAEFPKEGPSILRIQQVVRGDSAAYFCASSPTGEGPGNTIYFGEGSWLTVV.